This entry lists 21 T cell receptor beta chains sequenced from one sample in a study of cytomegalovirus exposure and HLA in healthy donors. Amplification used 60 Vbeta primers and 13 Jbeta primers. The assay was immunoSEQ multiplex PCR, and TCRdb's table has in-frame clones only and misses some. This sample has approximately 190,000 clones; about four fifths occur once, and the top ten carry around 1.7%. The sequencing sample was made of PBMCs. Receptors originate from a woman aged 18 to 35 in good health and CMV-seronegative.

The chain recombines TRBV7-2 with TRBJ2-7; 9 positions agree with TRBD1. Germline CDR1 and CDR2: SGHTA and FQGNSA. After removal of 5 bases from V and 0 bases from J, the junction contained 8 bases not matched to a gene. CDR3 length: 16 residues. The CDR3 nucleotides read TGTGCCAGCAGCGGGGGACAGGGTCGGGGCTCCTACGAGCAGTACTTC. This encodes CASSGGQGRGSYEQYF. Complete variable domain (other parts from reference TRBV7-2 and TRBJ2-7): GAGVSQSPSNKVTEKGKDVELRCDPISGHTALYWYRQSLGQGLEFLIYFQGNSAPDKSGLPSDRFSAERTGGSVSTLTIQRTQQEDSAVYLCASSGGQGRGSYEQYFGPGTRLTVT.

V and J are TRBV5-4 and TRBJ2-7; TRBD2 matches 9 bases. Germline V lookup: CDR1 SGHNT, CDR2 YYREEE (reference sequence). J gave up 4 bases and V 0 bases, and 5 bases lay outside the gene matches. This CDR3 comprises 15 residues. The CDR3 is CASSLVIAGVYEQYF. CDR3 bases: TGTGCCAGCAGCTTGGTAATAGCGGGAGTGTACGAGCAGTACTTC.

The genes are TRBV30 and TRBJ1-1; perhaps TRBD1 as D (6 bases). Trimming pared 1 base from V and 3 bases from J, leaving 12 bases between. CDR3 length: 14 amino acids. Per germline, CDR1 GTSNPN and CDR2 SVGIG (reference sequence). This CDR3 is CAWSAGAYDTEAFF. The DNA for the CDR3 is TGTGCCTGGAGTGCAGGGGCCTATGACACTGAAGCTTTCTTT.

The gene calls are TRBV30 and TRBJ2-1, with 9 bases matching TRBD2. The CDR3 is 14 residues long. The V segment lost 4 bases and the J segment 4 bases; nucleotides outside the gene matches: 5. Germline V gene lookup returns CDR1 GTSNPN and CDR2 SVGIG (reference sequence). The CDR3 DNA reads as TGTGCCTGGAACCTAGCGGGATCTTACAATGAGCAGTTCTTC. Its translation: CAWNLAGSYNEQFF.

The J gene is TRBJ2-7, the V gene TRBV19; 8 nucleotides agree with TRBD1. This CDR3 has 14 residues. Unmatched junction bases numbered 8, after V lost 6 bases and J lost 4 bases. Germline V gene lookup returns CDR1 LNHDA and CDR2 SQIVND (reference sequence). CDR3 in amino acids: CASRARDRLYEQYF. In DNA form, the CDR3 reads TGTGCCAGTAGGGCCCGGGACAGGCTTTACGAGCAGTACTTC.

The rearrangement joins TRBV19 to TRBJ2-7; TRBD1 matches at 7 bases. Germline trimming cut 5 bases from V and 4 bases from J; bases unmatched to any gene: 8. Germline CDR1 LNHDA, CDR2 SQIVND (reference sequence). The CDR3 spans 14 residues. Here the CDR3 reads CASSYAGGEYEQYV. CDR3 DNA: TGTGCCAGTAGTTATGCAGGGGGTGAATACGAGCAGTACGTC.

The chain is built from TRBV27 and TRBJ1-6, with D hard to call. CDR1 is MNHEY and CDR2 is SMNVEV in the germline V gene (reference sequence). V shed 5 bases and J shed 6 bases, with 8 bases lying between them. The CDR3 is 13 residues long. DNA for the CDR3: TGTGCCAGCAGTGAGGAAATTAATTCACCCCTCCACTTT. Protein: CASSEEINSPLHF.

The chain is built from TRBV7-2 and TRBJ1-2; perhaps TRBD1 as D (5 bases). V shed 3 bases and J shed 4 bases, with 6 bases lying between them. The germline V gene encodes CDR1 SGHTA and CDR2 FQGNSA. The CDR3 sequence is 12 residues long. The CDR3 nucleotides read TGTGCCAGCAGCTTTACAGGCTATGGCTACACCTTC. This translates into CASSFTGYGYTF. The full variable domain, its missing parts supplied by reference TRBV7-2 and TRBJ1-2, is GAGVSQSPSNKVTEKGKDVELRCDPISGHTALYWYRQSLGQGLEFLIYFQGNSAPDKSGLPSDRFSAERTGGSVSTLTIQRTQQEDSAVYLCASSFTGYGYTFGSGTRLTVV.

In nucleotides, the CDR3 is TGTGCCGGTACAGGGTCAACCTACGAGCAGTACTTC. Protein product: CAGTGSTYEQYF. The gene calls are TRBV2 and TRBJ2-7, with a possible D match to TRBD1 (6 bases). CDR1 is SNHLY and CDR2 is FYNNEI in the germline V gene. This CDR3 spans 12 amino acids. V lost 11 bases to trimming and J lost 2 bases, with 13 bases between them. Full variable domain (outside the CDR3, taken from reference TRBV2 and TRBJ2-7): EPEVTQTPSHQVTQMGQEVILRCVPISNHLYFYWYRQILGQKVEFLVSFYNNEISEKSEIFDDQFSVERPDGSNFTLKIRSTKLEDSAMYFCAGTGSTYEQYFGPGTRLTVT.

V is TRBV4-3 and J is TRBJ2-1, with a weak D call TRBD2 (7 bases). This CDR3 is 15 amino acids long. The ends were cut back, 3 bases at V and 9 bases at J, with 18 bases in the middle. Germline assignment: CDR1 LGHNA and CDR2 YSLEER. The chain's CDR3 is CASSHLASGTFEQFF. DNA of the CDR3: TGCGCCAGCAGCCACCTCGCGAGCGGGACATTTGAGCAGTTCTTC.

The V call is TRBV28, the J call TRBJ1-2; D gene uncertain. Germline V gives CDR1 MDHEN, CDR2 SYDVKM. CDR3 size: 11 residues. The V end lost 6 bases, the J end lost 4 bases, and 6 bases lay between the germline ends. The CDR3, as DNA: TGTGCCAGCAGGAGCCCCTATGGCTACACCTTC. As protein: CASRSPYGYTF.

The J gene is TRBJ2-1, the V gene TRBV9, with 8 nucleotides matching TRBD2. Germline V CDR1 and CDR2: SGDLS, YYNGEE. V dropped 7 bases and J dropped 1; count of bases not matched to a gene: 10. The CDR3 covers 16 residues. CDR3 region: CASDQGAGESYNEQFF. CDR3 nucleotides: TGTGCCAGCGACCAGGGAGCGGGAGAATCCTACAATGAGCAGTTCTTC.

The chain employs TRBV19 and TRBJ2-1, with TRBD2 identical over 11 bases. V shed 11 bases, J shed 0 bases, and the junction held 9 bases outside the gene matches. Germline V gene sequence: CDR1 LNHDA, CDR2 SQIVND (reference sequence). The CDR3 runs to 16 residues. As DNA, the CDR3 is TGTGCCGTTGGGACTAGCGGCTTTAACTCCTACAATGAGCAGTTCTTC. This gives the protein CAVGTSGFNSYNEQFF.

This chain joins TRBV4-3 and TRBJ1-6, with D possibly TRBD1 on 5 matching bases. Germline V gene lookup returns CDR1 LGHNA and CDR2 YSLEER. V gave up 0 bases and J gave up 7 bases, with 19 bases separating them. CDR3 length equals 18 residues. CDR3 bases: TGCGCCAGCAGCCAAGACATCCCTCAGGCGGAGGGGAATTCACCCCTCCACTTT. Translated, it gives CASSQDIPQAEGNSPLHF.

The gene calls are TRBV5-6 and TRBJ2-3; 9 nucleotides agree with TRBD1. The CDR3 sequence is 15 residues long. Looked up from germline, CDR1 is SGHDT and CDR2 is YYEEEE. V dropped 4 bases and J dropped 2; count of bases not matched to a gene: 5. CDR3 sequence (DNA): TGTGCCAGCAGCCGGGACAGGGTGGCCACAGATACGCAGTATTTT. The encoded protein is CASSRDRVATDTQYF.

The rearrangement links TRBV29-1 to TRBJ2-1; 9 nucleotides align to TRBD2. The CDR3 runs 15 residues. Germline CDR1 reads SQVTM; CDR2 reads ANQGSEA. V trimming: 7 bases; J trimming: 10 bases; junction bases outside the gene matches: 17. The chain's CDR3 is CSAPSGGLAVGEQFF. In DNA, the CDR3 is TGCAGCGCCCCCTCGGGGGGACTAGCAGTAGGGGAGCAGTTCTTC.

This clone turned up a few times. The chain uses TRBV7-2 and TRBJ1-4; tentatively, D is TRBD1 (5 bases). The CDR3 consists of 14 residues. Trimming cost V 2 bases and J 7 bases, with 11 bases left between them. CDR1 is SGHTA, CDR2 FQGNSA, per germline. CDR3 protein: CASSLNRLSEKLFF. The CDR3 nucleotides read TGTGCCAGCAGCTTAAACAGGCTCAGTGAAAAACTGTTTTTT.

This clone was counted only a few times. The rearrangement joins TRBV2 to TRBJ1-1, with D possibly matching TRBD1 (5 bases). CDR1 is SNHLY and CDR2 is FYNNEI in the germline V gene. V was trimmed by 11 bases and J by 6 bases, leaving 28 bases between them. The length of the CDR3 is 16 residues. The CDR3 sequence is CAWDGGIPDEIAEAFF. The DNA of the CDR3 is TGTGCCTGGGACGGGGGGATCCCGGATGAGATCGCTGAAGCTTTCTTT.

This clone was recorded a few times. V usage is TRBV5-6 and J usage is TRBJ2-7; TRBD2 matches at 11 bases. Trimming removed 4 bases from V and 1 base from J; junction bases left unmatched: 4. Germline V gives CDR1 SGHDT, CDR2 YYEEEE. CDR3 length: 15 residues. CDR3 residues: CASSQLAGGSYEQYV. CDR3 sequence (DNA): TGTGCCAGCAGCCAGTTAGCGGGAGGGTCCTACGAGCAGTACGTC.

The chain is built from TRBV18 and TRBJ2-6; 10 positions agree with TRBD1. With 6 bases clipped from V and 0 bases from J, the junction kept 8 bases outside the gene matches. CDR1 and CDR2 from the germline V gene are KGHSH and LQKENI. CDR3 length: 18 residues. CDR3 loop: CASSLRQGAPSGANVLTF. For the CDR3, the DNA is TGTGCCAGCTCGCTCCGACAGGGGGCCCCCTCTGGGGCCAACGTCCTGACTTTC. Full variable domain (outside the CDR3, taken from reference TRBV18 and TRBJ2-6): NAGVMQNPRHLVRRRGQEARLRCSPMKGHSHVYWYRQLPEEGLKFMVYLQKENIIDESGMPKERFSAEFPKEGPSILRIQQVVRGDSAAYFCASSLRQGAPSGANVLTFGAGSRLTVL.

The chain carries TRBV5-1 and TRBJ1-3; D gene unclear. The V gene's germline CDR1 is SGHRS and CDR2 YFSETQ. Deletions cut 1 base from V and 1 base from J, with 6 bases between. This CDR3 has 14 residues. The CDR3 sequence: CASSLTGSGNTIYF. The CDR3 coding sequence is TGCGCCAGCAGCTTGACGGGGTCTGGAAACACCATATATTTT.